The T cell receptor beta chain described here comes from a study of blood T cell repertoires in COVID-19. About the study: Samples came from the United States, Italy and Spain, spanning acute and convalescent COVID-19. T cells, B-cell-depleted T cells, or PBMCs provided the cDNA or gDNA that served as material.

Study processing details: The authors estimated nucleated cell counts from reference gene primer amplification. Using immunoSEQ multiplex PCR, the repertoire was profiled, and TCRdb retains in-frame clones only, with some absent. V and J calls and clone size are copied from that table; D and trimming were computed from the DNA. The sample carries roughly 160,000 clones, 80% to 85% recorded once. Germline lookup yields CDR1 KGHSH and CDR2 LQKENI. Trimming took 3 bases from V and 8 from J; bases not matched to a gene: 12. The CDR3 loop spans 16 amino acids. This receptor was identified in a man aged 18 to 29 with active or convalescent COVID-19. Input material: peripheral blood. This chain connects TRBV18 to TRBJ2-3, with TRBD2 matching over 9 bases. Here the CDR3 reads CASSPSGGTLTGTQYF. The CDR3, as DNA: TGTGCCAGCTCACCTAGCGGGGGCACTCTCACCGGTACGCAGTATTTT. Based on the CDR3 plus reference TRBV18 and TRBJ2-3, the full variable domain is NAGVMQNPRHLVRRRGQEARLRCSPMKGHSHVYWYRQLPEEGLKFMVYLQKENIIDESGMPKERFSAEFPKEGPSILRIQQVVRGDSAAYFCASSPSGGTLTGTQYFGPGTRLTVL.